This T cell receptor (beta chain) was sequenced in a study of control samples from healthy donors and cancer patients. Measured with immunoSEQ multiplex PCR; TCRdb has only the in-frame clones, and not every one. Here the sample spans 150,000 to 200,000 clones, approximately 96% being singletons. The CDR3 contains 14 residues. The V gene lost 3 bases and the J gene lost 1 base, with 10 bases spanning the gap. CDR1 LNHDA and CDR2 SQIVND come from the germline V gene (reference sequence). This clonotype was sampled from a woman aged 40-49 years in good health. V and J are TRBV19 and TRBJ2-7; D is possibly TRBD2 (6 bases). The sequencing input was blood. The CDR3 DNA reads TGTGCCAGTAGTATCCTAGCGTCGTCCTACGAGCAGTACTTC. It translates to CASSILASSYEQYF.